The 20 T cell receptor beta chains presented below share a single source sample, sequenced in a study of T cell clones after liver transplantation. Measured with immunoSEQ multiplex PCR; TCRdb has only the in-frame clones, and not every one. Of 68,000 or so clones in the sample, approximately 80% were seen once. The source material was CD4+ T cells from blood, sampled before liver transplant. Receptor source: a human donor who received a liver transplant.

A single count supports this clone. The V and J genes are TRBV7-8 and TRBJ2-7; TRBD2 matches at 14 bases. The CDR3 contains 20 residues. Trimming cost V 5 bases and J 7 bases; bases outside gene matches: 22. Germline assignment: CDR1 SGHVS and CDR2 FQNEAQ. CDR3 in DNA: TGTGCCAGCAGCCTCACTACCGGGACTAGCGGGAGAACGGGTACGTGGGAGCAGTACTTC. This gives the protein CASSLTTGTSGRTGTWEQYF.

This chain connects TRBV4-3 to TRBJ2-2; D remains unclear. The length of the CDR3 is 14 residues. Germline V gives CDR1 LGHNA, CDR2 YSLEER. V shed 6 bases and J shed 0 bases, with 8 bases lying between them. The CDR3: CASRPLANTGELFF. CDR3 DNA sequence: TGCGCCAGCAGACCACTCGCGAACACCGGGGAGCTGTTTTTT.

The chain is built from TRBV18 and TRBJ2-7; 7 nucleotides align to TRBD1. Per germline, CDR1 KGHSH and CDR2 LQKENI. The length of the CDR3 is 14 residues. J gave up 2 bases and V 5 bases, and 6 bases lay outside the gene matches. The CDR3 loop reads CASSEGGAAYEQYF. For the CDR3, the DNA is TGTGCCAGCTCAGAAGGGGGCGCGGCCTACGAGCAGTACTTC.

The rearrangement joins TRBV19 to TRBJ2-2; D remains unclear. The V and J ends lost 2 bases and 4 bases respectively, with 5 bases between them. Germline lookup yields CDR1 LNHDA and CDR2 SQIVND (reference sequence). There are 13 residues in the CDR3. Here the CDR3 reads CASSIKITGELFF. The CDR3 DNA sequence: TGTGCCAGTAGTATAAAGATCACCGGGGAGCTGTTTTTT.

The V and J genes are TRBV27 and TRBJ1-5; D call uncertain. This CDR3 is 13 amino acids long. Germline CDR1 and CDR2: MNHEY and SMNVEV (reference sequence). The ends were cut back, 4 bases at V and 4 bases at J, with 8 bases in the middle. This chain's CDR3 is CASSSSFNQPQHF. DNA of the CDR3: TGTGCCAGCAGTTCCTCCTTTAATCAGCCCCAGCATTTT.

The V and J genes are TRBV9 and TRBJ2-2; 9 bases map to TRBD1. CDR3 length: 16 residues. Per the germline V gene, CDR1 is SGDLS and CDR2 is YYNGEE. Trimming cost V 3 bases and J 7 bases; bases outside gene matches: 10. The CDR3 sequence: CASSDLPGQGNGELFF. For the CDR3, the DNA is TGTGCCAGCAGCGACCTCCCGGGACAGGGAAACGGGGAGCTGTTTTTT.

The chain employs TRBV5-1 and TRBJ2-1; the match to TRBD1 covers 8 bases. The CDR3 length is 16 residues. Germline CDR1 and CDR2: SGHRS and YFSETQ. V dropped 2 bases and J dropped 0; count of bases not matched to a gene: 4. The CDR3 sequence: CASSLNRGNSYNEQFF. CDR3 DNA sequence: TGCGCCAGCAGCTTAAACAGGGGGAACTCCTACAATGAGCAGTTCTTC.

The chain is built from TRBV27 and TRBJ1-5; D is ambiguous. Per the germline V gene, CDR1 is MNHEY and CDR2 is SMNVEV (reference sequence). CDR3 length equals 13 residues. V lost 6 bases, J lost 4 bases, and 10 bases lay in between. Here the CDR3 reads CASRFRQNQPQHF. CDR3 DNA sequence: TGTGCCAGCAGGTTCAGACAAAATCAGCCCCAGCATTTT.

This rearrangement joins TRBV10-1 to TRBJ1-1; D might be TRBD1 (6 bases). The CDR3 contains 14 residues. V lost 3 bases, J lost 0 bases, and 8 bases lay in between. Germline V gene sequence: CDR1 WNHNN, CDR2 SYGVQD (reference sequence). CDR3 in amino acids: CASSDGQLNTEAFF. The CDR3, as DNA: TGCGCCAGCAGTGATGGACAGTTGAACACTGAAGCTTTCTTT.

Remarks on this clone: The sample has other DNA sequences that encode this CDR3 too. The V and J genes are TRBV19 and TRBJ1-1; a weak D match, TRBD1 (5 bases). Germline CDR1 is LNHDA and CDR2 is SQIVND (reference sequence). V dropped 1 base and J dropped 5 bases, with 11 bases sitting between them. The CDR3 length is 14 residues. The CDR3 DNA reads as TGTGCCAGTAGTATAGGGGGGGGAAGGACTGAAGCTTTCTTT. Translating it yields CASSIGGGRTEAFF. Full variable domain (remainder filled in from reference TRBV19 and TRBJ1-1): DGGITQSPKYLFRKEGQNVTLSCEQNLNHDAMYWYRQDPGQGLRLIYYSQIVNDFQKGDIAEGYSVSREKKESFPLTVTSAQKNPTAFYLCASSIGGGRTEAFFGQGTRLTVV.

The chain combines TRBV2 with TRBJ2-7, with 8 bases identical to TRBD1. V shed 6 bases, J shed 6 bases, and the junction held 4 bases outside the gene matches. Germline V lookup: CDR1 SNHLY, CDR2 FYNNEI. This CDR3 is built from 12 residues. The CDR3 nucleotides read TGTGCCAGCAGGGACAGGGTTGGCGAGCAGTACTTC. Encoded protein: CASRDRVGEQYF.

This chain joins TRBV28 and TRBJ1-5, with D uncertain. The CDR3 contains 12 residues. The germline CDR1 and CDR2 sequences are MDHEN and SYDVKM. Trimming cost V 2 bases and J 5 bases, with 4 bases left between them. Here the CDR3 DNA reads TGTGCCAGCAGTTTAGTCGATCAGCCCCAGCATTTT. Protein sequence: CASSLVDQPQHF.

This chain joins TRBV6-6 and TRBJ2-1; D might be TRBD1 or TRBD2, each matching 5 bases. The V end lost 1 base, the J end lost 11 bases, and 9 bases lay between the germline ends. The CDR3 contains 12 residues. Germline V gene sequence: CDR1 MNHNY, CDR2 SVGAGI (reference sequence). This CDR3 is CASSYLGDKQFF. The CDR3 nucleotides are TGTGCCAGCAGTTACTTGGGGGATAAGCAGTTCTTC.

This clone turned up a few times. The V gene is TRBV2, the J gene TRBJ2-7; weak D call: TRBD2 (5 bases). Trimming removed 8 bases at V and 7 bases at J, with 9 bases between. The CDR3 spans 10 residues. Germline V gene lookup returns CDR1 SNHLY and CDR2 FYNNEI. The CDR3 sequence is CASGPGEQYF. CDR3 sequence (DNA): TGTGCCAGCGGGCCGGGGGAGCAGTACTTC.

This clone was seen more than once but under ten times. V gene TRBV5-4 combines with J gene TRBJ1-2, with no clear D. Germline V gives CDR1 SGHNT, CDR2 YYREEE (reference sequence). V shed 4 bases and J shed 4 bases, with 11 bases lying between them. The CDR3 covers 13 residues. The CDR3 is CASSADGFYGYTF. CDR3 nucleotides: TGTGCCAGCAGCGCGGACGGGTTCTATGGCTACACCTTC.

CDR3 nucleotide sequence: TGTGCCAGCTCACCGGAGGGCTTGGGGAGGATCAATGAGCAGTTCTTC. It yields the protein CASSPEGLGRINEQFF. The chain links TRBV18 to TRBJ2-1; tentative D call: TRBD2 (6 bases). This CDR3 spans 16 amino acids. The V gene's germline CDR1 is KGHSH and CDR2 LQKENI. Trimming left V 3 bases short and J 6 bases short, with 18 bases between.

The chain couples TRBV6-5 to TRBJ1-5, with D perhaps matching TRBD1 (5 bases). The CDR3 is 15 amino acids. Germline V gene lookup returns CDR1 MNHEY and CDR2 SVGAGI. Trimming removed 4 bases from V and 6 bases from J, with 16 bases in between. CDR3 coding DNA: TGTGCCAGCAGTTCGGCAGGGAGAACATTTCAGCCCCAGCATTTT. It specifies CASSSAGRTFQPQHF.

The chain combines TRBV6-6 with TRBJ1-2; no clear D gene. The CDR3 extends over 15 amino acids. Germline values: CDR1 MNHNY, CDR2 SVGAGI (reference sequence). V lost 6 bases and J 4 bases, leaving 18 bases between the germline ends. CDR3 in amino acids: CASSPLLRGPYGYTF. CDR3 DNA: TGTGCCAGCAGCCCCCTCCTCAGAGGGCCCTATGGCTACACCTTC.

The gene calls are TRBV19 and TRBJ1-5; TRBD1 matches at 8 bases. V was clipped by 8 bases and J by 2 bases; unmatched bases: 14. Germline V gives CDR1 LNHDA, CDR2 SQIVND (reference sequence). This CDR3 is 17 amino acids long. The DNA of the CDR3 is TGTGCCAGTCAAAGGGGGACAGGTCCCTTGGGCAATCAGCCCCAGCATTTT. It translates to CASQRGTGPLGNQPQHF.

This clone was counted a few times. V is TRBV2 and J is TRBJ1-1, with unresolved D. The ends were cut back, 3 bases at V and 0 bases at J, with 8 bases in the middle. The CDR3 runs to 14 residues. Germline V gene sequence: CDR1 SNHLY, CDR2 FYNNEI. Here the CDR3 reads CASSEERLNTEAFF. DNA for the CDR3: TGTGCCAGCAGTGAGGAGAGACTGAACACTGAAGCTTTCTTT.